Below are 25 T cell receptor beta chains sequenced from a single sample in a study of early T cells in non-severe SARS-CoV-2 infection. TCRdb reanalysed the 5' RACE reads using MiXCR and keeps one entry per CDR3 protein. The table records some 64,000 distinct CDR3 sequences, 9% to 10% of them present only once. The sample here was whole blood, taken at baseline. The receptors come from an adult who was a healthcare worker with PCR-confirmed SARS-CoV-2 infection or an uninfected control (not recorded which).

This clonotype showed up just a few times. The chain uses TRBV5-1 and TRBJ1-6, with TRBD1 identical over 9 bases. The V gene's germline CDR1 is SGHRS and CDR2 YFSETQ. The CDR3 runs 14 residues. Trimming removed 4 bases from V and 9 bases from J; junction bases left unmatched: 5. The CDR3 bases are TGCGCCAGCAGCCCCGGACAGGGGAGTTCACCCCTCCACTTT. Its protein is CASSPGQGSSPLHF.

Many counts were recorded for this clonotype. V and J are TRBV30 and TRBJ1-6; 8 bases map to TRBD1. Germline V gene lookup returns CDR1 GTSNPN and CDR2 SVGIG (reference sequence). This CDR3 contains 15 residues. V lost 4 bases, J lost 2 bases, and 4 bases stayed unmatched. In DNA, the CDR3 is TGTGCCTGGACAGGGGGCCGGACCTATAATTCACCCCTCCACTTT. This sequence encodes CAWTGGRTYNSPLHF. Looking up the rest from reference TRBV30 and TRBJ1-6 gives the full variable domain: SQTIHQWPATLVQPVGSPLSLECTVEGTSNPNLYWYRQAAGRGLQLLFYSVGIGQISSEVPQNLSASRPQDRQFILSSKKLLLSDSGFYLCAWTGGRTYNSPLHFGNGTRLTVT.

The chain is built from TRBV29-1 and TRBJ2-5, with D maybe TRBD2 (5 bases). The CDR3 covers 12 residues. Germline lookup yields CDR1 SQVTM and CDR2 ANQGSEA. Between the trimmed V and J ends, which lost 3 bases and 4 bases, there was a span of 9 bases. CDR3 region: CSVEDFRETQYF. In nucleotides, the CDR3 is TGCAGCGTTGAGGACTTCCGAGAGACCCAGTACTTC.

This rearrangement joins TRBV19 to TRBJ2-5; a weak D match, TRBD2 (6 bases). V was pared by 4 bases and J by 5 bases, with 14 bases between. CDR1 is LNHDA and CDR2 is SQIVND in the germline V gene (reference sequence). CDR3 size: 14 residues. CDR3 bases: TGTGCCAGTAGTACCGAGACTAGGAGGGAGACCCAGTACTTC. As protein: CASSTETRRETQYF.

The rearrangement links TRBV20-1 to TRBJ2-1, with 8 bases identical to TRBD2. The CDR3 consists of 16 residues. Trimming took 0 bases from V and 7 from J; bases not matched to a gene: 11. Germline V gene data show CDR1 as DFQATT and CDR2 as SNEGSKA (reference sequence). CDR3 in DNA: TGCAGTGCTAGAGATAGGCAAAGCGGGAGTAGAAATGAGCAGTTCTTC. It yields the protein CSARDRQSGSRNEQFF.

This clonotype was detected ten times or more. The CDR3 nucleotides are TGTGCCAGCAGTCGACTGGCGAACACCGGGGAGCTGTTTTTT. Its protein is CASSRLANTGELFF. V is TRBV6-6 and J is TRBJ2-2; D gene uncertain. CDR1 is MNHNY and CDR2 is SVGAGI in the germline V gene (reference sequence). V dropped 5 bases and J dropped 0 bases, with 7 bases sitting between them. The CDR3 consists of 14 residues.

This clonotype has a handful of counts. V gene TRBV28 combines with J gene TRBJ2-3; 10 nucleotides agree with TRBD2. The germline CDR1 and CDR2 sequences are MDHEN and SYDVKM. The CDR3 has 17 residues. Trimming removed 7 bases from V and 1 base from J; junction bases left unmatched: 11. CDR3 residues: CASTVSGRALGTDTQYF. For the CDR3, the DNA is TGTGCCAGCACCGTAAGCGGGAGGGCCCTGGGCACAGATACGCAGTATTTT.

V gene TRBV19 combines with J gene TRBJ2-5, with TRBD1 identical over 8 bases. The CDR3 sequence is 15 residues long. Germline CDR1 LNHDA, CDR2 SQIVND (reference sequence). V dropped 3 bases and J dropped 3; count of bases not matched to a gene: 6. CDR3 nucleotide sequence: TGTGCCAGTAGTATTTCCTCAGGGGGCAAAGAGACCCAGTACTTC. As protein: CASSISSGGKETQYF.

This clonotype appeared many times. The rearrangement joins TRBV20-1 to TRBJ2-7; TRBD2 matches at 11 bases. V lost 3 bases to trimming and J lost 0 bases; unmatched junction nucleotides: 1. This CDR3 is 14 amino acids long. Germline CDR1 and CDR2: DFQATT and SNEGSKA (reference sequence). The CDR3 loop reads CSARTSGTSYEQYF. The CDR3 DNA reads TGCAGTGCTAGGACTAGCGGGACCTCCTACGAGCAGTACTTC.

The CDR3 DNA is TGCAGCGTTGAAGAGGGGGTTCGTGAGCAGTTCTTC. This sequence encodes CSVEEGVREQFF. V gene TRBV29-1 combines with J gene TRBJ2-1; D might be TRBD1 or TRBD2, each matching 5 bases. V dropped 0 bases and J dropped 9 bases, with 9 bases sitting between them. From germline, CDR1 is SQVTM and CDR2 ANQGSEA. This CDR3 comprises 12 residues.

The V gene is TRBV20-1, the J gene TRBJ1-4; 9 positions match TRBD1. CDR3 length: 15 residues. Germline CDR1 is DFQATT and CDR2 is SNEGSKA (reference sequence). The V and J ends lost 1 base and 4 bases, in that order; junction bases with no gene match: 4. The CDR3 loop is CSARAPGQGNEKLFF. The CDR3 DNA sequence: TGCAGTGCTAGAGCGCCGGGACAGGGTAATGAAAAACTGTTTTTT.

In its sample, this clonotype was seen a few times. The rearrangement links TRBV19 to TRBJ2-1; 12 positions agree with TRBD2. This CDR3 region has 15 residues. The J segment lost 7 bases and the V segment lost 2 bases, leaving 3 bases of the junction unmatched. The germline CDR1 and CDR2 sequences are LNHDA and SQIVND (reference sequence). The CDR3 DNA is TGTGCCAGTAGTATACTAGCGGGAGGGCCGAATGAGCAGTTCTTC. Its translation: CASSILAGGPNEQFF. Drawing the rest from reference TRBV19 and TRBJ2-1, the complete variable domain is DGGITQSPKYLFRKEGQNVTLSCEQNLNHDAMYWYRQDPGQGLRLIYYSQIVNDFQKGDIAEGYSVSREKKESFPLTVTSAQKNPTAFYLCASSILAGGPNEQFFGPGTRLTVL.

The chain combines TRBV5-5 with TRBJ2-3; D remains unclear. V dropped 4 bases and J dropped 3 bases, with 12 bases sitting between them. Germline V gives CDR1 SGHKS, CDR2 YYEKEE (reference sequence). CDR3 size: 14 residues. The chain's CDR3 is CASSITTRTDTQYF. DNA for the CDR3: TGTGCCAGCAGCATAACGACCCGGACAGATACGCAGTATTTT.

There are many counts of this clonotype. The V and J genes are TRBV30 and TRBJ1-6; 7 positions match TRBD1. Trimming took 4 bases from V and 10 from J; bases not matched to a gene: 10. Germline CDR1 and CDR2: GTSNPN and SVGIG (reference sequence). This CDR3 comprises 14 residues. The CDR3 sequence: CAWNLQGIGSPLHF. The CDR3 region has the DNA TGTGCCTGGAACCTACAGGGGATTGGATCACCCCTCCACTTT.

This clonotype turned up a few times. This CDR3 reads CASSFRRDQWQGAYNEQFF. The CDR3 nucleotides are TGTGCCAGCAGTTTTAGGAGAGACCAGTGGCAGGGGGCCTACAATGAGCAGTTCTTC. This chain links TRBV6-2 or TRBV6-3 with TRBJ2-1, with 7 bases matching TRBD1. V was clipped by 4 bases and J by 2 bases; unmatched bases: 17. The CDR3 extends over 19 amino acids. From germline, CDR1 is MNHEY and CDR2 SVGEGT.

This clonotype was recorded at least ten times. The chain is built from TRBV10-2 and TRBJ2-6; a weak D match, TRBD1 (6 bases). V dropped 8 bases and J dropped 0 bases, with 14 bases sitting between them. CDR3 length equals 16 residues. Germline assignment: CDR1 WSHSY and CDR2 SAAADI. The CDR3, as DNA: TGCGCCAGCGAACCGGGACACAGCTCTGGGGCCAACGTCCTGACTTTC. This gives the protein CASEPGHSSGANVLTF.

The CDR3 reads CASSLWDRYEQYF. The CDR3 DNA is TGCGCCAGCAGCTTGTGGGACCGGTACGAGCAGTACTTC. The chain has TRBV5-1 and TRBJ2-7; D possibly uses TRBD1 or TRBD2 (5 bases each). Germline assignment: CDR1 SGHRS and CDR2 YFSETQ. This CDR3 comprises 13 residues. V lost 1 base to trimming and J lost 4 bases, with 9 bases between them. The variable domain in full, completed from reference TRBV5-1 and TRBJ2-7, reads KAGVTQTPRYLIKTRGQQVTLSCSPISGHRSVSWYQQTPGQGLQFLFEYFSETQRNKGNFPGRFSGRQFSNSRSEMNVSTLELGDSALYLCASSLWDRYEQYFGPGTRLTVT.

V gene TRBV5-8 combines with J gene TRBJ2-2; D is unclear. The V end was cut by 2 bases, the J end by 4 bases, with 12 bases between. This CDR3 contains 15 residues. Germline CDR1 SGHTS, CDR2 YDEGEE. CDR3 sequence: CASSFRTRITGELFF. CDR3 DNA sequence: TGTGCCAGCAGCTTCAGGACCAGAATCACCGGGGAGCTGTTTTTT.

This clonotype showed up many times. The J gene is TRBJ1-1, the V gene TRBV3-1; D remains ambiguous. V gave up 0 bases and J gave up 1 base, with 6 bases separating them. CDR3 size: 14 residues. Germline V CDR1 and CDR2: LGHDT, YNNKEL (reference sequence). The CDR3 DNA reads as TGTGCCAGCAGCCAAGATTTATCGAACACTGAAGCTTTCTTT. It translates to CASSQDLSNTEAFF.

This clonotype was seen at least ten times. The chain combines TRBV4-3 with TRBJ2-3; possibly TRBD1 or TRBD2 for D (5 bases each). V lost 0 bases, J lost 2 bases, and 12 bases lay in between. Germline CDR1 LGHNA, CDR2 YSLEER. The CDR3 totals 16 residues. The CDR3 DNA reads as TGCGCCAGCAGCCAAGATCGGGGCAGAGCCACAGATACGCAGTATTTT. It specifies CASSQDRGRATDTQYF.

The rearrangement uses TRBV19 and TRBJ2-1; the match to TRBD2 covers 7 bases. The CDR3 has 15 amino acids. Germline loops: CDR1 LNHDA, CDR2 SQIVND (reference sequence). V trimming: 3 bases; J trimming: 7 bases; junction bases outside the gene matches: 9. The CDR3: CASSIQTSPLNEQFF. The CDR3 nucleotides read TGTGCCAGTAGTATTCAGACTAGCCCTCTGAATGAGCAGTTCTTC.

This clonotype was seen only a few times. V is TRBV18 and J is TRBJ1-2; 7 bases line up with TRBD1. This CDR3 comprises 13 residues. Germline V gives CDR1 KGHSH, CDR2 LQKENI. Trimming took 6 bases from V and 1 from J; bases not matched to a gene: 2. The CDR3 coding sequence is TGTGCCAGCTCTTGGGACAGTAACTATGGCTACACCTTC. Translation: CASSWDSNYGYTF.

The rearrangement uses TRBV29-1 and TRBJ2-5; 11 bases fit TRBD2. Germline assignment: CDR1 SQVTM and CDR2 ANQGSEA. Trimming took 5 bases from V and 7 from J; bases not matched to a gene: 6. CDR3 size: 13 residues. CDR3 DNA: TGCAGCGTTAGGACTAGCGGGCTCACGACCCAGTACTTC. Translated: CSVRTSGLTTQYF.

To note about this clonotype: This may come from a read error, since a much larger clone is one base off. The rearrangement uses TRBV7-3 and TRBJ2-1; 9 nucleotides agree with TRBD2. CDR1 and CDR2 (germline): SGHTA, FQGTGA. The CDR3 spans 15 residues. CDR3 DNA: TGTGCCAGCAGCTACAGACTAGCGGCCTACAATGGGCAGTTCTTC. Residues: CASSYRLAAYNGQFF.

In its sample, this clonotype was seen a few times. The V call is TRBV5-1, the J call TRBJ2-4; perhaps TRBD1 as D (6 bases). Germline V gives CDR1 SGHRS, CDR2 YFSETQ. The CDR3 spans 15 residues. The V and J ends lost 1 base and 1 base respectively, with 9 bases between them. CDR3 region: CASSLNQGAKNIQYF. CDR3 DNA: TGCGCCAGCAGCTTGAACCAGGGGGCCAAAAACATTCAGTACTTC.